These 20 T cell receptor beta chains originate from one sample sequenced in a study of human T cells and chemical hapten exposure. Stated time point: patch test 3, about 24 weeks after DPC sensitization. As to treatment: therapeutic diphenylcyclopropenone sensitization with weekly scalp DPC. TCRdb itself ran the RACE reads through MiXCR, one entry per CDR3 protein. The sample lists over 100,000 distinct CDR3 sequences, 11% occurring once. The source was whole blood, collected in connection with sensitization to the hapten diphenylcyclopropenone (DPC). The origin of the receptors is a woman aged 50 to 60 with alopecia areata. Some clones in this sample may be carry-over from other donors' samples.

This clonotype was counted only a few times. The chain recombines TRBV4-2 with TRBJ2-2; 11 nucleotides align to TRBD2. The CDR3 extends over 19 amino acids. CDR1 and CDR2 (germline): LGHNA, YNFKEQ. V lost 0 bases to trimming and J lost 5 bases; unmatched junction nucleotides: 11. The CDR3 nucleotides are TGTGCCAGCAGCCAAGATCGGGTAGCGGGGGGGCGTTGGACCGGGGAGCTGTTTTTT. Encoded protein: CASSQDRVAGGRWTGELFF.

The chain recombines TRBV13 with TRBJ2-3; no clear D gene. The germline V gene encodes CDR1 PRHDT and CDR2 FYEKMQ (reference sequence). This CDR3 has 13 residues. V dropped 2 bases and J dropped 4 bases, with 7 bases sitting between them. As DNA, the CDR3 is TGTGCCAGCAGCTTAAATTCGGCAGATACGCAGTATTTT. It is translated as CASSLNSADTQYF.

This clonotype was seen a handful of times. The genes are TRBV15 and TRBJ2-6; 8 bases are shared with TRBD1. The germline CDR1 and CDR2 sequences are LNHNV and YYDKDF (reference sequence). This CDR3 is built from 18 residues. V shed 0 bases, J shed 4 bases, and the junction held 8 bases outside the gene matches. CDR3 loop: CATSRDGQGAVGANVLTF. For the CDR3, the DNA is TGTGCCACCAGCAGAGATGGGCAGGGGGCGGTAGGGGCCAACGTCCTGACTTTC.

This clonotype showed up many times. V gene TRBV9 combines with J gene TRBJ2-5; 10 bases map to TRBD1. Germline V gene lookup returns CDR1 SGDLS and CDR2 YYNGEE. The V segment lost 4 bases and the J segment 2 bases; nucleotides outside the gene matches: 5. There are 15 residues in the CDR3. CDR3 DNA: TGTGCCAGCAGCCTCCGGGACAGGGGACAAGAGACCCAGTACTTC. This encodes CASSLRDRGQETQYF.

The V gene is TRBV29-1, the J gene TRBJ2-1; D gene uncertain. V lost 0 bases, J lost 4 bases, and 7 bases lay in between. Germline CDR1 SQVTM, CDR2 ANQGSEA. The CDR3 runs 13 residues. The CDR3: CSVEEAAYNEQFF. The CDR3 DNA is TGCAGCGTTGAAGAGGCGGCTTACAATGAGCAGTTCTTC.

The J gene is TRBJ2-7, the V gene TRBV28, with 9 nucleotides matching TRBD1. Trimming cost V 7 bases and J 3 bases; bases outside gene matches: 7. This CDR3 contains 14 residues. The germline V gene has CDR1 MDHEN and CDR2 SYDVKM. Here the CDR3 reads CASIPGQGLYEQYF. CDR3 coding DNA: TGTGCCAGCATCCCGGGACAGGGTCTCTACGAGCAGTACTTC.

In its sample, this clonotype was seen many times. The CDR3 is CASSYQGPRGRGSAADTQYF. For the CDR3, the DNA is TGTGCCAGCAGTTACCAGGGGCCCAGGGGGCGAGGTTCGGCAGCAGATACGCAGTATTTT. J is TRBJ2-3 and V is TRBV7-2, with 8 bases fitting TRBD1. Germline V lookup: CDR1 SGHTA, CDR2 FQGNSA. CDR3 length equals 20 residues. J lost 4 bases, V lost 6 bases, and 24 bases had no gene match.

This clonotype appeared a few times. This rearrangement joins TRBV12-3 or TRBV12-4 to TRBJ1-2; the D is unclear. The germline V and J ends were trimmed by 5 bases and 3 bases, with 10 bases remaining between them. The CDR3 sequence is 13 residues long. CDR3 region: CASSGGPHYGYTF. In DNA, the CDR3 is TGTGCCAGCAGTGGAGGGCCCCACTATGGCTACACCTTC.

The chain's CDR3 is CASRTGTGGQPQHF. The CDR3 DNA reads as TGTGCCAGCAGAACCGGGACAGGGGGCCAGCCCCAGCATTTT. The chain employs TRBV27 and TRBJ1-5; TRBD1 matches at 12 bases. Per the germline V gene, CDR1 is MNHEY and CDR2 is SMNVEV (reference sequence). The ends lost 6 bases at V and 7 bases at J; junction bases unmatched: 4. The CDR3 loop spans 14 amino acids.

This clonotype has a handful of counts. The V gene is TRBV27, the J gene TRBJ2-1, with 7 bases matching TRBD1. V trimming: 2 bases; J trimming: 4 bases; junction bases outside the gene matches: 11. The CDR3 is 17 residues long. Germline V gene lookup returns CDR1 MNHEY and CDR2 SMNVEV (reference sequence). CDR3: CASSLESPGGIYNEQFF. The CDR3 DNA reads as TGTGCCAGCAGTTTAGAGTCCCCAGGGGGAATTTACAATGAGCAGTTCTTC.

The V and J genes are TRBV4-1 and TRBJ1-1, with TRBD1 matching 7 bases. The CDR3 runs to 15 residues. Germline-derived CDR1 and CDR2 are MGHRA and YSYEKL. The trim removed 7 bases at V and 5 bases at J, leaving 13 bases unmatched. The CDR3 coding sequence is TGCGCCAGCAACTCTTTCCAGGGGGGAGGTACTGAAGCTTTCTTT. This sequence encodes CASNSFQGGGTEAFF.

This clonotype was recorded many times. The V gene is TRBV28, the J gene TRBJ2-6; possibly TRBD1 for D (6 bases). The CDR3 loop spans 15 amino acids. The ends were cut back, 4 bases at V and 1 base at J, with 8 bases in the middle. CDR1 and CDR2 (germline): MDHEN, SYDVKM. For the CDR3, the DNA is TGTGCCAGCAGTTCCCAGGGGTCTGGGGCCAACGTCCTGACTTTC. Its protein is CASSSQGSGANVLTF.

This clonotype was seen ten or more times. The chain is built from TRBV30 and TRBJ2-2; D is unclear. V was pared by 0 bases and J by 0 bases, with 8 bases between. The CDR3 consists of 15 residues. The germline CDR1 and CDR2 sequences are GTSNPN and SVGIG (reference sequence). Here the CDR3 reads CAWSVALSNTGELFF. In DNA, the CDR3 is TGTGCCTGGAGTGTCGCCCTGTCGAACACCGGGGAGCTGTTTTTT.

This clonotype was seen ten or more times. The V and J genes are TRBV12-3 or TRBV12-4 and TRBJ2-2; D perhaps matches TRBD1 (6 bases). V lost 7 bases and J 0 bases, leaving 12 bases between the germline ends. This CDR3 spans 15 amino acids. CDR3 nucleotides: TGTGCCAGCACCACAGGGATGTCGAACACCGGGGAGCTGTTTTTT. It yields the protein CASTTGMSNTGELFF.

Only a few counts were recorded for this clonotype. The chain joins TRBV20-1 to TRBJ2-3, with 11 positions matching TRBD2. The CDR3 runs 14 residues. Trimming at V came to 5 bases and at J to 3 bases, leaving 4 bases not matched to a gene. Germline V gives CDR1 DFQATT, CDR2 SNEGSKA (reference sequence). The CDR3 protein is CSALLAGVTDTQYF. CDR3 bases: TGCAGTGCTCTACTAGCGGGGGTGACAGATACGCAGTATTTT.

This rearrangement joins TRBV7-2 to TRBJ2-3; D tentatively fits TRBD1 or TRBD2 (5 bases each). V lost 3 bases, J lost 2 bases, and 18 bases lay in between. This CDR3 spans 17 amino acids. Germline V CDR1 and CDR2: SGHTA, FQGNSA. In DNA, the CDR3 is TGTGCCAGCAGCTTCCCCGTGAGGGGACCCCCCACAGATACGCAGTATTTT. This gives the protein CASSFPVRGPPTDTQYF.

This clonotype was counted at least ten times. This chain uses TRBV30 with TRBJ1-6; D is ambiguous. V lost 4 bases to trimming and J lost 3 bases, with 10 bases between them. Germline lookup yields CDR1 GTSNPN and CDR2 SVGIG (reference sequence). The CDR3 sequence is 14 residues long. The CDR3 protein is CAWIPPSYNSPLHF. CDR3 nucleotide sequence: TGTGCCTGGATTCCCCCAAGCTATAATTCACCCCTCCACTTT. Variable domain in full (rest from reference TRBV30 and TRBJ1-6): SQTIHQWPATLVQPVGSPLSLECTVEGTSNPNLYWYRQAAGRGLQLLFYSVGIGQISSEVPQNLSASRPQDRQFILSSKKLLLSDSGFYLCAWIPPSYNSPLHFGNGTRLTVT.

The genes are TRBV6-1 and TRBJ2-3; 9 bases match TRBD2. The junction had 6 bases not matched to a gene; V was cut back by 4 bases and J by 4 bases. The CDR3 contains 15 residues. Germline V lookup: CDR1 MNHNS, CDR2 SASEGT. CDR3 bases: TGTGCCAGCAGTGTATCTAGCGGGGCAGCAGATACGCAGTATTTT. Translated, it gives CASSVSSGAADTQYF.

This clonotype showed up many times. The rearrangement uses TRBV20-1 and TRBJ2-7; TRBD2 agrees at 10 bases. J gave up 6 bases and V 0 bases, and 2 bases lay outside the gene matches. Per the germline V gene, CDR1 is DFQATT and CDR2 is SNEGSKA (reference sequence). The CDR3 runs to 13 residues. The CDR3 loop reads CSARDLAGAEQYF. The CDR3 nucleotides are TGCAGTGCTAGAGATCTAGCGGGAGCCGAGCAGTACTTC.

As to this clonotype: A much more abundant neighbour one base away suggests this may be a read error. The genes are TRBV7-2 and TRBJ2-3; 8 nucleotides match TRBD2. Germline CDR1 reads SGHTA; CDR2 reads FQGNSA. This CDR3 has 15 residues. This CDR3 is CASRNKRESTDAQYF. CDR3 sequence (DNA): TGTGCCAGCAGGAATAAGCGGGAGAGCACAGATGCGCAGTATTTT.